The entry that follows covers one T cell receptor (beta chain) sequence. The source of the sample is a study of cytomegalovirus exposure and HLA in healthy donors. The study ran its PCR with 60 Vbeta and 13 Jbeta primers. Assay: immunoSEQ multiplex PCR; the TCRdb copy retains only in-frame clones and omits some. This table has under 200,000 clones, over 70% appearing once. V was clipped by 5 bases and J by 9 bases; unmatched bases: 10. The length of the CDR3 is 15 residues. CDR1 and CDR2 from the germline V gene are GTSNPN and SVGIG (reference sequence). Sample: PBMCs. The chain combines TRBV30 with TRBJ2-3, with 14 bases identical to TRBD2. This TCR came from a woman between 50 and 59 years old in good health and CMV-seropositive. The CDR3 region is CAWDGLAGGPATQYF. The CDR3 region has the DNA TGTGCCTGGGACGGACTAGCGGGAGGCCCTGCCACGCAGTATTTT.